The table lists the clone carrying this T cell receptor beta chain with a few counts. Its antigen is as yet unknown. One entry per CDR3 protein, called by TCRdb with MiXCR from the 5' RACE reads. The profile shows 250,000 to 350,000 distinct CDR3 sequences, about 15% of them singletons. This record comes from a study of T-cell memory formation after mild COVID-19. The V gene end was trimmed by 8 bases and the J gene end by 0 bases; junction bases not matched to a gene: 9. Germline-derived CDR1 and CDR2 are MGHRA and YSYEKL. The CDR3 loop spans 15 amino acids. Points from the study as a whole: Among clones contracting day 15 to 85, CD4/CD8 was balanced, whereas later expanders leaned CD4+.

V is TRBV4-1 and J is TRBJ1-1; 7 nucleotides line up with TRBD1. The origin of this receptor is a man aged 18 to 29 who had mild COVID-19 (a few samples of this study predate the infection). Cell type and time point are not known. Input material: PBMCs or a T cell subset sorted from them (not recorded which). CDR3 sequence (DNA): TGCGCCAGCCGAGGATCAGGGGGACTGAACACTGAAGCTTTCTTT. As protein: CASRGSGGLNTEAFF.